These 10 T cell receptor beta chains were sequenced from one sample in a study of cytomegalovirus exposure and HLA in healthy donors. Clones were sequenced by immunoSEQ multiplex PCR, and TCRdb holds only the in-frame ones, with some missing. The repertoire has approximately 260,000 clones, 86% of them found once; the top ten carry 0.95% to 1.5%. The sequenced sample consisted of PBMCs. Every receptor here comes from a woman in her twenties or thirties in good health and CMV-seropositive.

As for this clone: Other nucleotide sequences in the sample specify the same CDR3. V and J are TRBV19 and TRBJ1-5; D is undetermined. The germline V and J ends were trimmed by 5 bases and 0 bases, with 11 bases remaining between them. Germline V gene lookup returns CDR1 LNHDA and CDR2 SQIVND (reference sequence). CDR3 length equals 15 residues. CDR3 DNA: TGTGCCAGTAGTCCAGGAGGGTATAGCAATCAGCCCCAGCATTTT. Translating it yields CASSPGGYSNQPQHF.

The chain couples TRBV2 to TRBJ2-5; a possible D gene is TRBD2 (7 bases). The CDR3 contains 16 residues. CDR1 SNHLY and CDR2 FYNNEI come from the germline V gene. Trimming left V 0 bases short and J 5 bases short, with 16 bases between. This CDR3 is CASSEAPGGLKETQYF. In nucleotides, the CDR3 is TGTGCCAGCAGTGAAGCGCCCGGGGGGCTGAAGGAGACCCAGTACTTC.

The chain recombines TRBV21-1 with TRBJ2-7; the table's TRBD1 call for D was not verified on the DNA. TRBV21-1 is listed as a pseudogene. The CDR3 has 17 amino acids. The CDR3 loop reads CASSARGDRGRGSTRYF. CDR3 nucleotide sequence: TGTGCCAGCAGCGCTAGGGGCGACAGGGGAAGAGGGTCTACACGGTACTTC.

V and J are TRBV27 and TRBJ2-7; 12 nucleotides align to TRBD2. The CDR3 sequence is 15 residues long. CDR1 is MNHEY, CDR2 SMNVEV, per germline (reference sequence). V shed 6 bases and J 5 bases; nucleotides not matched to a gene: 8. CDR3 sequence: CASSYRTSGTHEQYF. The DNA for the CDR3 is TGTGCCAGCAGCTATCGGACTAGCGGGACCCACGAGCAGTACTTC.

V gene TRBV5-1 combines with J gene TRBJ2-1; tentatively, D is TRBD2 (6 bases). The CDR3 has 15 residues. Trimming cost V 0 bases and J 1 base, with 8 bases left between them. CDR1 is SGHRS, CDR2 YFSETQ, per germline. This CDR3 reads CASSLVSGSYNEQFF. The CDR3 DNA is TGCGCCAGCAGCTTGGTAAGCGGGTCCTACAATGAGCAGTTCTTC. Full variable domain (outside the CDR3, taken from reference TRBV5-1 and TRBJ2-1): KAGVTQTPRYLIKTRGQQVTLSCSPISGHRSVSWYQQTPGQGLQFLFEYFSETQRNKGNFPGRFSGRQFSNSRSEMNVSTLELGDSALYLCASSLVSGSYNEQFFGPGTRLTVL.

This chain uses TRBV30 with TRBJ2-1; 10 bases are a match to TRBD2. The CDR3 is made up of 15 amino acids. Germline V gene data show CDR1 as GTSNPN and CDR2 as SVGIG (reference sequence). J was trimmed by 0 bases and V by 5 bases; bases with no gene match: 4. This CDR3 reads CAWDLAGGSYNEQFF. The CDR3 DNA reads as TGTGCCTGGGACTTAGCGGGGGGCTCCTACAATGAGCAGTTCTTC.

The chain carries TRBV2 and TRBJ2-1, with D hard to call. V was clipped by 5 bases and J by 8 bases, with 10 bases between them. The CDR3 consists of 12 residues. Germline assignment: CDR1 SNHLY and CDR2 FYNNEI. The CDR3 sequence is CASSLAGYEQFF. The CDR3 DNA sequence: TGTGCCAGCAGTTTGGCAGGATATGAGCAGTTCTTC.

V usage is TRBV29-1 and J usage is TRBJ1-4; 7 nucleotides match TRBD1. The V gene end was trimmed by 7 bases and the J gene end by 5 bases; junction bases not matched to a gene: 10. This CDR3 has 14 amino acids. Germline V gene data show CDR1 as SQVTM and CDR2 as ANQGSEA. CDR3 sequence reads: CSGAETGKNEKLFF. The CDR3 DNA reads as TGCAGCGGGGCAGAGACAGGGAAAAATGAAAAACTGTTTTTT. Using reference TRBV29-1 and TRBJ1-4 for the parts outside the CDR3, the full variable domain is SAVISQKPSRDICQRGTSLTIQCQVDSQVTMMFWYRQQPGQSLTLIATANQGSEATYESGFVIDKFPISRPNLTFSTLTVSNMSPEDSSIYLCSGAETGKNEKLFFGSGTQLSVL.

The chain carries TRBV6-4 and TRBJ2-1; TRBD1 matches 9 bases. J was trimmed by 8 bases and V by 0 bases; bases with no gene match: 2. CDR1 is MRHNA and CDR2 is SNTAGT in the germline V gene. CDR3 length: 14 residues. CDR3 sequence (DNA): TGTGCCAGCAGTGACTCTGGGACAGGGCATGAGCAGTTCTTC. Translating it yields CASSDSGTGHEQFF.

This rearrangement joins TRBV6-1 to TRBJ1-4; no definite D call. Germline V CDR1 and CDR2: MNHNS, SASEGT. The CDR3 is 15 amino acids. The V end was cut by 2 bases, the J end by 5 bases, with 12 bases between. Here the CDR3 DNA reads TGTGCCAGCAGTGAACCGGTATTTCCAAATGAAAAACTGTTTTTT. Translating it yields CASSEPVFPNEKLFF.